Following are 6 T cell receptor beta chains from one sample sequenced in a study of breast tumors, draining lymph nodes, adjacent tissues (TCRdb year 2016). Lymph node samples came from the axillary draining lymph nodes of breast cancer patients. The method behind the library was multiplex PCR. TCRdb records Illumina HiSeq 2000 as the sequencer. TCRdb passed the public sequencing reads through fastp at Q25 and MiXCR, retaining productive beta sequences. A single entry per CDR3 protein holds the most common genes and DNA from its merged rows. The sample table records approximately 230,000 distinct CDR3 sequences; 34% of these occur just once. The top ten clones comprise approximately 3.6% of the sample. Source material: axillary lymph node tissue. These receptors came from a female donor with breast cancer. Some clones in this sample may be carry-over from other donors' samples.

This clonotype was seen many times. The gene calls are TRBV5-1 and TRBJ1-2; possible D gene TRBD1, 6 bases. V was trimmed by 0 bases and J by 3 bases, leaving 9 bases between them. Germline CDR1 SGHRS, CDR2 YFSETQ. The CDR3 is made up of 14 amino acids. CDR3 nucleotides: TGCGCCAGCAGCTTGGATGGGGGCGACTATGGCTACACCTTC. Translated: CASSLDGGDYGYTF.

Concerning this clonotype itself: This may arise from a read error, as a much more abundant clone is one base away. This rearrangement joins TRBV9 to TRBJ1-3; no firm D call. The CDR3 runs 15 residues. Germline V gene lookup returns CDR1 SGDLS and CDR2 YYNGEE. Between the trimmed V and J ends, which lost 7 bases and 0 bases, there was a span of 14 bases. In nucleotides, the CDR3 is TGTGCCAGCTGCGGTGACTTCCGCTCTGGAAACACCATATATTTT. Translated, it gives CASCGDFRSGNTIYF.

There are many counts of this clonotype. The chain carries TRBV7-2 and TRBJ2-1, with 7 bases matching TRBD2. From germline, CDR1 is SGHTA and CDR2 FQGNSA. V was pared by 8 bases and J by 6 bases, with 4 bases of the junction left unmatched. CDR3 length: 12 amino acids. CDR3 protein: CASDGGINEQFF. CDR3 DNA: TGTGCCAGCGACGGGGGGATCAATGAGCAGTTCTTC.

This clonotype appeared a few times. CDR3 residues: CSARGPSAGELFF. Written as DNA, the CDR3 is TGCAGTGCTAGGGGCCCCTCTGCCGGGGAGCTGTTTTTT. This chain uses TRBV20-1 with TRBJ2-2; D gene uncertain. V was pared by 3 bases and J by 6 bases, with 11 bases between. CDR1 DFQATT and CDR2 SNEGSKA come from the germline V gene (reference sequence). The CDR3 loop spans 13 amino acids.

The table lists this clonotype with many counts. In nucleotides, the CDR3 is TGCGCCAGCAGCTCGCAGGCTGGGAGTCCCAGCCTCAATGAGCAGTTCTTC. Residues: CASSSQAGSPSLNEQFF. V is TRBV5-1 and J is TRBJ2-1, with a possible D match to TRBD2 (5 bases). V was cut by 3 bases and J by 6 bases, with 22 bases left in between. This CDR3 has 17 residues. Looked up from germline, CDR1 is SGHRS and CDR2 is YFSETQ.

The V gene is TRBV2, the J gene TRBJ2-5, with 8 bases aligning to TRBD2. J was trimmed by 5 bases and V by 7 bases; bases with no gene match: 9. The CDR3 sequence is 14 residues long. Germline-derived CDR1 and CDR2 are SNHLY and FYNNEI. CDR3 region: CASKTSGIAETQYF. The CDR3 bases are TGTGCCAGCAAAACTAGCGGAATCGCGGAGACCCAGTACTTC.